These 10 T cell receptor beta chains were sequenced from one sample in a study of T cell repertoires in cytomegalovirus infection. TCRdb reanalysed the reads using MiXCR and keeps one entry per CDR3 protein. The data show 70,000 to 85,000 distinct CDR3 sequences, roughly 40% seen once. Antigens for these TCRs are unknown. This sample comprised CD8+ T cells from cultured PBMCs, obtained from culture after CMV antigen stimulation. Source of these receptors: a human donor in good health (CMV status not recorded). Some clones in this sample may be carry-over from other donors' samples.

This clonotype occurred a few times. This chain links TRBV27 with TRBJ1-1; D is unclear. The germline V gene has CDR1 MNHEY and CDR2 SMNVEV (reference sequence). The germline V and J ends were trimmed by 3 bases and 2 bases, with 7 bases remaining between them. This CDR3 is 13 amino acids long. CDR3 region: CASSLQLNTEAFF. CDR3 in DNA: TGTGCCAGCAGTTTGCAGCTAAACACTGAAGCTTTCTTT.

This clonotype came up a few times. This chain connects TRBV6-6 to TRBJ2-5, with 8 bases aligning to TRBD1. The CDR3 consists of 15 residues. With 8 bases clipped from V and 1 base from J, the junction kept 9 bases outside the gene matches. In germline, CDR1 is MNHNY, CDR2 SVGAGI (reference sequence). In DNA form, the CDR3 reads TGTGCCAGCGATGACAGGGGTGCTTCCCAAGAGACCCAGTACTTC. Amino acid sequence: CASDDRGASQETQYF.

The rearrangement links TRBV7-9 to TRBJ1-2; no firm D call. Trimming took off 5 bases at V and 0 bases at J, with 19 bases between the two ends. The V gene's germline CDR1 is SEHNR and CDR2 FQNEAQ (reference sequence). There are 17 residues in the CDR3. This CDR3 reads CASSLPGRQEANYGYTF. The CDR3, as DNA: TGTGCCAGCAGCCTACCCGGCAGGCAAGAGGCTAACTATGGCTACACCTTC. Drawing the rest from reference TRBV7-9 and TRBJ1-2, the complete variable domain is DTGVSQNPRHKITKRGQNVTFRCDPISEHNRLYWYRQTLGQGPEFLTYFQNEAQLEKSRLLSDRFSAERPKGSFSTLEIQRTEQGDSAMYLCASSLPGRQEANYGYTFGSGTRLTVV.

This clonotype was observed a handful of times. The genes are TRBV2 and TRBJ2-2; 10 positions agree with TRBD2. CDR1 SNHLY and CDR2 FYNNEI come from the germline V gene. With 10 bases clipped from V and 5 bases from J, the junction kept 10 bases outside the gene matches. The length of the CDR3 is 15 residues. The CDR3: CATMGLAFGTGELFF. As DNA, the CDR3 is TGTGCCACCATGGGACTAGCGTTCGGGACCGGGGAGCTGTTTTTT.

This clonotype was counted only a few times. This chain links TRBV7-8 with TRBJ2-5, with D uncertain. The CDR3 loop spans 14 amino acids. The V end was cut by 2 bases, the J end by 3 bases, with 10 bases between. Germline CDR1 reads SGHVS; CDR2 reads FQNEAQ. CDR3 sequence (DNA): TGTGCCAGCAGCTTATTGGCAGTAGAAGAGACCCAGTACTTC. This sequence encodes CASSLLAVEETQYF.

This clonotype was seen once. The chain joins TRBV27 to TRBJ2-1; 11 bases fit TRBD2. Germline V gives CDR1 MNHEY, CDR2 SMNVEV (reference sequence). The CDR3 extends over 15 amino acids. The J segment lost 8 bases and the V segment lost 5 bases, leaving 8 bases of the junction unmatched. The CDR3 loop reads CASSLVAGGPHEQFF. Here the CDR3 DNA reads TGTGCCAGCAGTCTTGTAGCGGGGGGGCCCCATGAGCAGTTCTTC.

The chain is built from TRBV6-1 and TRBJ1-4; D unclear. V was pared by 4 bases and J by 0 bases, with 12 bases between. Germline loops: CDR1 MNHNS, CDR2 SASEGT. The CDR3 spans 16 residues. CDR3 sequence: CASSVDPVATNEKLFF. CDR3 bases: TGTGCCAGCAGTGTCGATCCCGTCGCAACTAATGAAAAACTGTTTTTT.

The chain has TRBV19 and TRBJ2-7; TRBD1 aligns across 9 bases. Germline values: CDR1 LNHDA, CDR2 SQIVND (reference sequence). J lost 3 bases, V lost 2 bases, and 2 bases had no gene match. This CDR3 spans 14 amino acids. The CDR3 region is CASSISTGGYEQYF. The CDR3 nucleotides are TGTGCCAGTAGTATATCGACAGGGGGCTACGAGCAGTACTTC.

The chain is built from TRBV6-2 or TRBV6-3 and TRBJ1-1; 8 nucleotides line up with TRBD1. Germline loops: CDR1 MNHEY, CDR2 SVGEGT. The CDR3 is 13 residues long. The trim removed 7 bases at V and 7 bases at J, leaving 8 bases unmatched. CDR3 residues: CASNSGGLHEAFF. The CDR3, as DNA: TGTGCCAGCAACTCAGGGGGCCTACATGAAGCTTTCTTT.

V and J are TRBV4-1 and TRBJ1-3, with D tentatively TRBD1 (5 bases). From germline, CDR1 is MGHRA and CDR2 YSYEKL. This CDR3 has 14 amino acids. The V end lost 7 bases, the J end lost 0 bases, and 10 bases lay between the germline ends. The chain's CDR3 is CASKAGASGNTIYF. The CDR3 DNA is TGCGCCAGCAAAGCCGGGGCCTCTGGAAACACCATATATTTT.